The next 4 T cell receptor beta chains were all read from a single sample in a study of blood T cell repertoires in COVID-19. TCRdb's table, derived via immunoSEQ multiplex PCR, lists solely in-frame clones and lacks some. The sample records about 250,000 clones, 70% to 90% being singletons. Sequenced input: PBMCs or T cells enriched from blood (not recorded which). These receptors all come from a man between 40 and 49 years old who had recovered from COVID-19.

V and J are TRBV29-1 and TRBJ2-7; 7 bases are shared with TRBD2. This CDR3 contains 13 residues. Trimming removed 1 base from V and 2 bases from J; junction bases left unmatched: 2. Looked up from germline, CDR1 is SQVTM and CDR2 is ANQGSEA. As DNA, the CDR3 is TGCAGCGTTGAAGGGGGGGGGACCTACGAGCAGTACTTC. It codes for CSVEGGGTYEQYF.

The rearrangement joins TRBV4-2 to TRBJ1-2; 7 nucleotides line up with TRBD1. The CDR3 is 16 amino acids. The germline CDR1 and CDR2 sequences are LGHNA and YNFKEQ. Trimming at V came to 4 bases and at J to 8 bases, leaving 16 bases not matched to a gene. The CDR3 coding sequence is TGTGCCAGCAGCCTGCGGGCCGACAGGGAGAAAGAGGGCTACACCTTC. Its protein is CASSLRADREKEGYTF.

This chain joins TRBV27 and TRBJ1-2; TRBD1 aligns across 9 bases. V lost 4 bases and J lost 4; bases outside the gene matches: 7. The germline CDR1 and CDR2 sequences are MNHEY and SMNVEV (reference sequence). There are 15 residues in the CDR3. The CDR3 nucleotides read TGTGCCAGCAGTTCAGGGACAGGGCGGCTCTATGGCTACACCTTC. This gives the protein CASSSGTGRLYGYTF.

V gene TRBV4-3 combines with J gene TRBJ2-1; TRBD2 aligns across 10 bases. The germline V gene has CDR1 LGHNA and CDR2 YSLEER. CDR3 length: 17 amino acids. With V trimmed by 1 base and J by 6 bases, 9 bases remained unmatched. The CDR3 loop is CASSQVRASGGFNEQFF. CDR3 in DNA: TGCGCCAGCAGCCAAGTCCGGGCTAGCGGGGGTTTCAATGAGCAGTTCTTC.